The 27 T cell receptor beta chains presented below share a single source sample, sequenced in a study of shared clonotypes between healthy human individuals (TCRdb year 2020). The library was obtained by the immunoSEQ multiplex PCR assay. TCRdb carries this immuneACCESS record with in-frame sequences only. Its versions omit some clonotypes, under half of them owing to an unresolved V gene in the studies checked, with the rest unexplained. This sample gives some 2 million clones in total; 85% to 95% of them show up just once. The ten top clones hold 0.1% to 0.15% of the sample. The sequencing input was naive CD4+ T cells sorted from blood. The cell subset or site label corresponds to: CD45RA+ positively selected. The receptors come from a man between 18 and 35 years old in good health.

A single count supports this clone. The V gene is TRBV19, the J gene TRBJ2-3; D is possibly TRBD1 (6 bases). Trimming left V 3 bases short and J 4 bases short, with 14 bases between. CDR3 size: 15 residues. The germline V gene encodes CDR1 LNHDA and CDR2 SQIVND (reference sequence). CDR3 DNA sequence: TGTGCCAGTAGTATTGGACAGTCCAGGGCAGATACGCAGTATTTT. Translating it yields CASSIGQSRADTQYF.

The V call is TRBV5-4, the J call TRBJ2-5; unclear D gene. This CDR3 contains 14 residues. Germline V CDR1 and CDR2: SGHNT, YYREEE (reference sequence). Trimming took 5 bases from V and 2 from J, leaving 13 bases between them. The DNA for the CDR3 is TGTGCCAGCAGACTGGTAGACCAGCAAGAGACCCAGTACTTC. It yields the protein CASRLVDQQETQYF.

This sequence joins TRBV5-1 and TRBJ2-2; 14 nucleotides line up with TRBD2. Germline assignment: CDR1 SGHRS and CDR2 YFSETQ. The CDR3 covers 19 residues. The trim removed 4 bases at V and 1 base at J, leaving 9 bases unmatched. This CDR3 reads CASSPRRTSGGLNTGELFF. The CDR3 DNA reads as TGCGCCAGCAGCCCCAGACGGACTAGCGGGGGGTTGAACACCGGGGAGCTGTTTTTT. The entire variable domain, with the rest obtained from reference TRBV5-1 and TRBJ2-2, is as follows: KAGVTQTPRYLIKTRGQQVTLSCSPISGHRSVSWYQQTPGQGLQFLFEYFSETQRNKGNFPGRFSGRQFSNSRSEMNVSTLELGDSALYLCASSPRRTSGGLNTGELFFGEGSRLTVL.

V is TRBV2 and J is TRBJ2-3; TRBD1 or TRBD2 may be the D gene (6 bases each). The CDR3 length is 15 residues. Deletions cut 5 bases from V and 0 bases from J, with 12 bases between. Germline V CDR1 and CDR2: SNHLY, FYNNEI. The DNA for the CDR3 is TGTGCCAGCAGTCGGGGGCCGACTAGCACAGATACGCAGTATTTT. Amino acid sequence: CASSRGPTSTDTQYF.

V usage is TRBV19 and J usage is TRBJ2-7; 13 nucleotides line up with TRBD2. This CDR3 is 15 amino acids long. V was pared by 7 bases and J by 4 bases, with 7 bases of the junction left unmatched. The germline V gene has CDR1 LNHDA and CDR2 SQIVND (reference sequence). The CDR3 spells CASTPGTSGMYEQYF. The CDR3 coding sequence is TGTGCCAGTACTCCAGGGACTAGCGGGATGTACGAGCAGTACTTC. The variable domain in full, with the rest retrieved from reference TRBV19 and TRBJ2-7, is DGGITQSPKYLFRKEGQNVTLSCEQNLNHDAMYWYRQDPGQGLRLIYYSQIVNDFQKGDIAEGYSVSREKKESFPLTVTSAQKNPTAFYLCASTPGTSGMYEQYFGPGTRLTVT.

The chain combines TRBV9 with TRBJ1-1; TRBD1 is a possible D gene (6 bases). Germline CDR1 reads SGDLS; CDR2 reads YYNGEE. The V gene lost 3 bases and the J gene lost 1 base, with 13 bases spanning the gap. The CDR3 loop spans 15 amino acids. CDR3 coding DNA: TGTGCCAGCAGCGCCCTACAGGGAGGGAACACTGAAGCTTTCTTT. Its protein product is CASSALQGGNTEAFF.

This sequence joins TRBV30 and TRBJ2-7; unclear D gene. V was shortened by 3 bases and J by 9 bases, with 6 bases between the two germline ends. The CDR3 is 9 residues long. Germline CDR1 and CDR2: GTSNPN and SVGIG (reference sequence). CDR3 sequence reads: CAWRAWQYF. Written as DNA, the CDR3 is TGTGCCTGGAGGGCATGGCAGTACTTC. Full variable domain (remainder filled in from reference TRBV30 and TRBJ2-7): SQTIHQWPATLVQPVGSPLSLECTVEGTSNPNLYWYRQAAGRGLQLLFYSVGIGQISSEVPQNLSASRPQDRQFILSSKKLLLSDSGFYLCAWRAWQYFGPGTRLTVT.

V is TRBV6-5 and J is TRBJ2-3; D perhaps matches TRBD2 (6 bases). The ends were cut back, 7 bases at V and 2 bases at J, with 10 bases in the middle. This CDR3 contains 13 residues. Per the germline V gene, CDR1 is MNHEY and CDR2 is SVGAGI. CDR3 loop: CASTGDFTDTQYF. CDR3 nucleotide sequence: TGTGCCAGCACCGGGGACTTCACAGATACGCAGTATTTT.

The DNA of the CDR3 is TGTGCCACCAACGCCCAGCGGGGAAACCAAGAGACCCAGTACTTC. It yields the protein CATNAQRGNQETQYF. The chain recombines TRBV18 with TRBJ2-5; 7 bases are a match to TRBD2. The CDR3 is 15 residues long. Germline CDR1 is KGHSH and CDR2 is LQKENI. With V trimmed by 10 bases and J by 0 bases, 11 bases remained unmatched.

V and J are TRBV4-3 and TRBJ2-7; the D gene is possibly TRBD1 (5 bases). Germline-derived CDR1 and CDR2 are LGHNA and YSLEER. V was cut by 4 bases and J by 0 bases, with 10 bases left in between. The CDR3 is made up of 14 amino acids. The CDR3 bases are TGCGCCAGCAGCCCGGGCAGGGACTCCTACGAGCAGTACTTC. Translation gives CASSPGRDSYEQYF.

The count of this clone is one. V and J are TRBV5-1 and TRBJ1-4; possible D gene TRBD1, 5 bases. Germline V gene data show CDR1 as SGHRS and CDR2 as YFSETQ. The CDR3 has 13 amino acids. V was shortened by 5 bases and J by 3 bases, with 8 bases between the two germline ends. The CDR3 DNA is TGCGCCAGCAGGGGGGTGGCTAATGAAAAACTGTTTTTT. This codes for CASRGVANEKLFF.

The J gene is TRBJ1-1, the V gene TRBV6-1; a possible D gene is TRBD1 (6 bases). Germline V gene sequence: CDR1 MNHNS, CDR2 SASEGT. Trimming stripped 1 base from V and 5 bases from J, with 23 bases between. The CDR3 sequence is 18 residues long. The CDR3 spells CASSEVTGQVGSGTEAFF. Written as DNA, the CDR3 is TGTGCCAGCAGTGAAGTGACAGGCCAGGTGGGGTCGGGAACTGAAGCTTTCTTT.

V is TRBV4-1 and J is TRBJ1-1; D is unresolved. Germline V lookup: CDR1 MGHRA, CDR2 YSYEKL. The CDR3 runs to 13 residues. Trimming removed 7 bases from V and 0 bases from J, with 9 bases in between. CDR3 residues: CASKQTMNTEAFF. The CDR3 DNA reads as TGCGCCAGCAAACAGACGATGAACACTGAAGCTTTCTTT.

V usage is TRBV19 and J usage is TRBJ1-5; 10 bases align to TRBD1. In germline, CDR1 is LNHDA, CDR2 SQIVND (reference sequence). The length of the CDR3 is 15 residues. Trimming at V came to 3 bases and at J to 6 bases, leaving 5 bases not matched to a gene. CDR3: CASSMDRGSVQPQHF. The CDR3 bases are TGTGCCAGTAGTATGGACAGGGGGTCTGTTCAGCCCCAGCATTTT. The whole variable domain, filled in from reference TRBV19 and TRBJ1-5, reads DGGITQSPKYLFRKEGQNVTLSCEQNLNHDAMYWYRQDPGQGLRLIYYSQIVNDFQKGDIAEGYSVSREKKESFPLTVTSAQKNPTAFYLCASSMDRGSVQPQHFGDGTRLSIL.

The gene calls are TRBV10-3 and TRBJ2-3, with 10 nucleotides matching TRBD2. V was pared by 6 bases and J by 0 bases, with 3 bases of the junction left unmatched. CDR3 size: 15 residues. The germline V gene encodes CDR1 ENHRY and CDR2 SYGVKD. The CDR3 spells CAIRGGLASTDTQYF. The CDR3 DNA is TGTGCCATCAGAGGGGGACTAGCGAGCACAGATACGCAGTATTTT.

The chain carries TRBV5-1 and TRBJ2-5; the D gene is possibly TRBD2 (5 bases). V was trimmed by 6 bases and J by 4 bases, leaving 13 bases between them. The CDR3 totals 13 residues. The germline V gene has CDR1 SGHRS and CDR2 YFSETQ. DNA for the CDR3: TGCGCCAGCAAGGAGGACCGGGGAGAGACCCAGTACTTC. Its protein product is CASKEDRGETQYF. Full variable domain (outside the CDR3, taken from reference TRBV5-1 and TRBJ2-5): KAGVTQTPRYLIKTRGQQVTLSCSPISGHRSVSWYQQTPGQGLQFLFEYFSETQRNKGNFPGRFSGRQFSNSRSEMNVSTLELGDSALYLCASKEDRGETQYFGPGTRLLVL.

The V call is TRBV27, the J call TRBJ1-3, with D maybe TRBD1 (6 bases). The germline gives CDR1 MNHEY, CDR2 SMNVEV (reference sequence). Trimming removed 6 bases from V and 2 bases from J, with 14 bases in between. The CDR3 spans 15 residues. DNA for the CDR3: TGTGCCAGCAGCCCCCAAGGGGGAGCTGGAAACACCATATATTTT. Its translation is CASSPQGGAGNTIYF.

This clone was seen once. This chain connects TRBV5-6 to TRBJ2-7; 10 bases match TRBD1. The V segment lost 4 bases and the J segment 2 bases; nucleotides outside the gene matches: 9. The germline CDR1 and CDR2 sequences are SGHDT and YYEEEE. The length of the CDR3 is 16 residues. The CDR3 DNA is TGTGCCAGCAGCCCCGGGACAGGGGCTTCTACCTACGAGCAGTACTTC. It translates to CASSPGTGASTYEQYF.

As DNA, the CDR3 is TGTGCCAGCAGCTTACCGGTCAGTACTGAAGCTTTCTTT. This translates into CASSLPVSTEAFF. This chain joins TRBV7-9 and TRBJ1-1, with D hard to call. CDR3 length: 13 amino acids. Germline-derived CDR1 and CDR2 are SEHNR and FQNEAQ (reference sequence). The V end lost 2 bases, the J end lost 5 bases, and 9 bases lay between the germline ends.

The chain joins TRBV30 to TRBJ2-4, with TRBD1 matching over 7 bases. The CDR3 covers 16 residues. Per the germline V gene, CDR1 is GTSNPN and CDR2 is SVGIG (reference sequence). Trimming cost V 2 bases and J 0 bases; bases outside gene matches: 7. The CDR3: CAWSRGQTLAKNIQYF. The CDR3 DNA reads TGTGCCTGGAGTCGGGGACAGACCCTAGCCAAAAACATTCAGTACTTC. The entire variable domain, with the rest obtained from reference TRBV30 and TRBJ2-4, is as follows: SQTIHQWPATLVQPVGSPLSLECTVEGTSNPNLYWYRQAAGRGLQLLFYSVGIGQISSEVPQNLSASRPQDRQFILSSKKLLLSDSGFYLCAWSRGQTLAKNIQYFGAGTRLSVL.

The chain combines TRBV4-1 with TRBJ2-4; D uncertain. The germline CDR1 and CDR2 sequences are MGHRA and YSYEKL. This CDR3 spans 15 amino acids. Deletions cut 8 bases from V and 7 bases from J, with 21 bases between. CDR3 sequence reads: CASSGVPGVVNIQYF. The CDR3, as DNA: TGCGCCAGCTCTGGCGTCCCCGGAGTGGTGAACATTCAGTACTTC.

The chain combines TRBV19 with TRBJ1-2; D is ambiguous. This CDR3 contains 13 residues. Germline CDR1 LNHDA, CDR2 SQIVND (reference sequence). V was pared by 6 bases and J by 4 bases, with 12 bases between. CDR3 sequence reads: CASSPRERYGYTF. As DNA, the CDR3 is TGTGCCAGTAGCCCCCGGGAACGCTATGGCTACACCTTC.

The chain carries TRBV5-1 and TRBJ2-2; either TRBD1 or TRBD2 may supply D (5 bases each). The V gene lost 3 bases and the J gene lost 6 bases, with 15 bases spanning the gap. Germline values: CDR1 SGHRS, CDR2 YFSETQ. The CDR3 has 15 residues. The CDR3 sequence is CASSSILGTSGELFF. The CDR3 DNA sequence: TGCGCCAGCAGCTCAATTCTAGGGACCTCCGGGGAGCTGTTTTTT.

This chain links TRBV4-3 with TRBJ2-1, with D possibly being TRBD1 (5 bases). Germline V lookup: CDR1 LGHNA, CDR2 YSLEER. This CDR3 region has 15 residues. V lost 0 bases, J lost 2 bases, and 8 bases lay in between. The CDR3 region is CASSQDDSTYNEQFF. CDR3 DNA sequence: TGCGCCAGCAGCCAAGATGACAGTACCTACAATGAGCAGTTCTTC.

The chain recombines TRBV5-4 with TRBJ2-5, with 10 bases that match TRBD2. With 6 bases clipped from V and 4 bases from J, the junction kept 3 bases outside the gene matches. CDR3 length: 13 residues. Germline CDR1 is SGHNT and CDR2 is YYREEE (reference sequence). CDR3 protein: CASNLAGVETQYF. CDR3 coding DNA: TGTGCCAGCAATCTAGCGGGAGTAGAGACCCAGTACTTC.

V is TRBV7-2 and J is TRBJ2-3; weak D call: TRBD1 (5 bases). V dropped 0 bases and J dropped 8 bases, with 12 bases sitting between them. The CDR3 is 14 amino acids. Per the germline V gene, CDR1 is SGHTA and CDR2 is FQGNSA. This CDR3 reads CASSLAGPDSTQYF. In DNA form, the CDR3 reads TGTGCCAGCAGCTTAGCGGGTCCTGACAGTACGCAGTATTTT.

The table lists this clone with a count of one. V and J are TRBV25-1 and TRBJ1-1; D possibly corresponds to TRBD1 (6 bases). The CDR3 extends over 16 amino acids. The germline gives CDR1 MGHDK, CDR2 SYGVNS. V dropped 6 bases and J dropped 3 bases, with 20 bases sitting between them. In DNA form, the CDR3 reads TGTGCCAGCAGAGCAGGGGACCCTTCCCCCCACACTGAAGCTTTCTTT. Its translation is CASRAGDPSPHTEAFF.